The clone carrying this TCR beta chain was seen a few times. The antigen is not known. Germline CDR1 reads LGHNA; CDR2 reads YNFKEQ. This CDR3 has 17 amino acids. Trimming left V 5 bases short and J 0 bases short, with 17 bases between. These data come from a study of T-cell memory formation after mild COVID-19. Study information: Most TCR clusters belonged to a single donor. Regarding the study as a whole: Clones shrinking from day 15 to 85 showed even CD4/CD8 mixes; later expanders tilted CD4+. Memory sampled before infection contained some responding clones, suggesting cross-reactive memory joined. CD8+ contracting clones occupied EMRA, while CD4+ ones occupied mainly CM and EM.

TCRdb analysed the 5' RACE reads with MiXCR anew, one entry per CDR3 protein. Counted here are about 400,000 distinct CDR3 sequences, under 20% occurring once; the ten biggest clones make up 20% to 25%. Sequencing input: PBMCs or a T cell subset sorted from them (not recorded which). This TCR derives from a man between 18 and 29 years old who had mild COVID-19 (a few samples of this study predate the infection). Cell type and time point are not known. The chain recombines TRBV4-2 with TRBJ1-5; D possibly corresponds to TRBD1 (6 bases). The CDR3 nucleotides read TGTGCCAGCAGCGCTATTTTCGCAGGGGTTAGCAATCAGCCCCAGCATTTT. As protein: CASSAIFAGVSNQPQHF.